Presented here are 25 T cell receptor beta chains from one specimen sequenced in a study of blood T cell repertoires in COVID-19 (TCRdb year 2020). Library method: the immunoSEQ multiplex PCR assay. TCRdb mirrors the immuneACCESS table, restricted to in-frame sequences. Some clones are absent from its copies; in checked studies, under half trace to an unresolved V gene, and the reason for the others is unknown. The sample profile shows roughly 50,000 clones; around 84% of them were found once. About 11% of the sample is held by the ten biggest clonotypes. Sequencing was carried out using peripheral blood. The receptor set was obtained from a man between 70 and 80 years old with active COVID-19.

The chain employs TRBV10-3 and TRBJ1-4; 7 bases match TRBD1. This CDR3 has 14 amino acids. The germline V gene encodes CDR1 ENHRY and CDR2 SYGVKD. V trimming: 6 bases; J trimming: 8 bases; junction bases outside the gene matches: 9. Here the CDR3 reads CAIRPGTAGEKLFF. CDR3 sequence (DNA): TGTGCCATCAGGCCCGGGACAGCAGGGGAAAAACTGTTTTTT.

The rearrangement links TRBV6-4 to TRBJ1-1, with D possibly being TRBD1 (5 bases). From germline, CDR1 is MRHNA and CDR2 SNTAGT. CDR3 length equals 14 residues. Trimming cost V 5 bases and J 4 bases, with 14 bases left between them. The CDR3 loop is CASSLTQGSTEAFF. Here the CDR3 DNA reads TGTGCCAGCAGTCTGACTCAGGGATCCACTGAAGCTTTCTTT.

The chain has TRBV6-2 or TRBV6-3 and TRBJ1-3, with D uncertain. V lost 3 bases, J lost 1 base, and 13 bases lay in between. Germline lookup yields CDR1 MNHEY and CDR2 SVGEGT. The length of the CDR3 is 16 residues. The CDR3 DNA reads as TGTGCCAGCAGTTATTGGCAGGCCGGATCTGGAAACACCATATATTTT. Translated: CASSYWQAGSGNTIYF.

The V gene is TRBV4-3, the J gene TRBJ2-3, with 11 bases aligning to TRBD2. There are 16 residues in the CDR3. Germline CDR1 and CDR2: LGHNA and YSLEER. With 0 bases clipped from V and 6 bases from J, the junction kept 5 bases outside the gene matches. CDR3 residues: CASSQDRGLAEDTQYF. CDR3 bases: TGCGCCAGCAGCCAAGATCGGGGACTAGCGGAGGATACGCAGTATTTT.

V and J are TRBV7-2 and TRBJ2-7; the match to TRBD2 covers 11 bases. J gave up 5 bases and V 5 bases, and 5 bases lay outside the gene matches. Germline V lookup: CDR1 SGHTA, CDR2 FQGNSA. CDR3 size: 14 residues. The chain's CDR3 is CASSLSGGANEQYF. The CDR3 DNA sequence: TGTGCCAGCAGCCTTAGCGGGGGGGCCAACGAGCAGTACTTC. Variable domain in full (rest from reference TRBV7-2 and TRBJ2-7): GAGVSQSPSNKVTEKGKDVELRCDPISGHTALYWYRQSLGQGLEFLIYFQGNSAPDKSGLPSDRFSAERTGGSVSTLTIQRTQQEDSAVYLCASSLSGGANEQYFGPGTRLTVT.

The chain recombines TRBV18 with TRBJ1-4, with 10 bases aligning to TRBD1. The germline gives CDR1 KGHSH, CDR2 LQKENI. The CDR3 loop spans 15 amino acids. V lost 3 bases, J lost 8 bases, and 6 bases stayed unmatched. This CDR3 is CASSPRDRGSEKLFF. The CDR3 DNA reads TGTGCCAGCTCACCCCGGGACAGGGGTTCCGAAAAACTGTTTTTT.

DNA of the CDR3: TGTGCCAGCAGCTTAGAGGTCGCGGGCAGGGGCGATGGCTACACCTTC. This encodes CASSLEVAGRGDGYTF. The genes are TRBV11-2 and TRBJ1-2; D perhaps matches TRBD1 (6 bases). Per germline, CDR1 SGHAT and CDR2 FQNNGV. V lost 0 bases and J lost 6, with 17 bases in between. The CDR3 covers 16 residues.

Here the CDR3 reads CASTDRVLANTGELFF. For the CDR3, the DNA is TGTGCCAGTACCGACAGGGTTTTAGCGAACACCGGGGAGCTGTTTTTT. This rearrangement joins TRBV19 to TRBJ2-2; 7 nucleotides match TRBD1. CDR1 and CDR2 (germline): LNHDA, SQIVND (reference sequence). V gave up 7 bases and J gave up 0 bases; unmatched junction bases: 8. The CDR3 covers 16 residues.

The rearrangement links TRBV4-3 to TRBJ2-1, with 8 bases identical to TRBD2. Trimming removed 0 bases from V and 4 bases from J; junction bases left unmatched: 5. Looked up from germline, CDR1 is LGHNA and CDR2 is YSLEER. This CDR3 contains 16 residues. CDR3 nucleotide sequence: TGCGCCAGCAGCCAAGATGTAGCGGGGACTTACAATGAGCAGTTCTTC. Amino acid sequence: CASSQDVAGTYNEQFF.

This clone was observed at least ten times. V is TRBV25-1 and J is TRBJ1-2, with unresolved D. The CDR3 has 13 amino acids. The ends were cut back, 2 bases at V and 5 bases at J, with 9 bases in the middle. CDR1 is MGHDK, CDR2 SYGVNS, per germline. This chain's CDR3 is CASSEGGDYGYTF. DNA of the CDR3: TGTGCCAGCAGTGAAGGCGGTGATTATGGCTACACCTTC.

This sequence joins TRBV27 and TRBJ2-1; TRBD1 is a possible D gene (5 bases). V was pared by 2 bases and J by 4 bases, with 12 bases between. This CDR3 contains 15 residues. The germline gives CDR1 MNHEY, CDR2 SMNVEV (reference sequence). The CDR3 nucleotides read TGTGCCAGCAGTTTAAACCAGGGCCCATACAATGAGCAGTTCTTC. Amino acid sequence: CASSLNQGPYNEQFF.

This clone showed up just once. J is TRBJ1-4 and V is TRBV5-5; 8 bases are shared with TRBD1. CDR1 SGHKS and CDR2 YYEKEE come from the germline V gene (reference sequence). The CDR3 consists of 15 residues. Trimming cost V 0 bases and J 8 bases; bases outside gene matches: 6. The CDR3 sequence: CASSLADREGEKLFF. As DNA, the CDR3 is TGTGCCAGCAGCTTGGCGGACAGGGAGGGCGAAAAACTGTTTTTT.

The chain has TRBV11-2 and TRBJ1-1; D remains unclear. CDR3 length equals 13 residues. The germline V gene encodes CDR1 SGHAT and CDR2 FQNNGV. Trimming cost V 2 bases and J 6 bases, with 10 bases left between them. The CDR3 region is CASSLSWGAEAFF. In DNA form, the CDR3 reads TGTGCCAGCAGCTTAAGTTGGGGAGCTGAAGCTTTCTTT.

This clone was observed a single time. V usage is TRBV6-2 or TRBV6-3 and J usage is TRBJ1-2; 10 nucleotides align to TRBD1. Germline V lookup: CDR1 MNHEY, CDR2 SVGEGT. The CDR3 sequence is 16 residues long. After removal of 4 bases from V and 0 bases from J, the junction contained 5 bases not matched to a gene. CDR3 sequence (DNA): TGTGCCAGCAGTTCCCTCGGGACAGGGGCTAACTATGGCTACACCTTC. Translation gives CASSSLGTGANYGYTF.

The rearrangement links TRBV18 to TRBJ1-1; maybe TRBD1 (5 bases). The V gene's germline CDR1 is KGHSH and CDR2 LQKENI. This CDR3 spans 19 amino acids. V gave up 4 bases and J gave up 0 bases, with 24 bases separating them. In DNA form, the CDR3 reads TGTGCCAGCTCACTCTCTACGGGCAGGGCAAACTCATTGAACACTGAAGCTTTCTTT. The encoded protein is CASSLSTGRANSLNTEAFF. The full variable domain, in which reference TRBV18 and TRBJ1-1 provide the parts outside the CDR3, is NAGVMQNPRHLVRRRGQEARLRCSPMKGHSHVYWYRQLPEEGLKFMVYLQKENIIDESGMPKERFSAEFPKEGPSILRIQQVVRGDSAAYFCASSLSTGRANSLNTEAFFGQGTRLTVV.

The rearrangement links TRBV18 to TRBJ2-1, with D perhaps TRBD2 (5 bases). The CDR3 extends over 16 amino acids. V was pared by 1 base and J by 5 bases, with 15 bases between. Germline assignment: CDR1 KGHSH and CDR2 LQKENI. Here the CDR3 reads CASSPQGKTGNNEQFF. The CDR3 nucleotides are TGTGCCAGCTCACCACAGGGAAAAACGGGGAACAATGAGCAGTTCTTC.

This chain connects TRBV5-1 to TRBJ2-1, with D possibly TRBD2 on 5 matching bases. This CDR3 region has 13 residues. The V and J ends lost 1 base and 5 bases respectively, with 7 bases between them. Germline V gene lookup returns CDR1 SGHRS and CDR2 YFSETQ. CDR3 sequence reads: CASSLLGDNEQFF. CDR3 bases: TGCGCCAGCAGCTTGCTCGGGGACAATGAGCAGTTCTTC.

This clone was observed a single time. The V gene is TRBV4-2, the J gene TRBJ2-7; TRBD1 might be the D (6 bases). Per the germline V gene, CDR1 is LGHNA and CDR2 is YNFKEQ. The V and J ends lost 1 base and 1 base respectively, with 11 bases between them. The CDR3 is 15 residues long. The chain's CDR3 is CASSQGYGTSYEQYF. CDR3 DNA sequence: TGTGCCAGCAGCCAAGGATACGGGACATCCTACGAGCAGTACTTC.

DNA of the CDR3: TGTGCCTCGGCTACAGGGGACGAGACCCAGTACTTC. It specifies CASATGDETQYF. V usage is TRBV9 and J usage is TRBJ2-5; 7 bases are a match to TRBD1. The CDR3 runs to 12 residues. V gave up 10 bases and J gave up 5 bases; unmatched junction bases: 8. Germline-derived CDR1 and CDR2 are SGDLS and YYNGEE.

The rearrangement links TRBV10-3 to TRBJ1-1, with TRBD1 matching 8 bases. CDR1 is ENHRY and CDR2 is SYGVKD in the germline V gene. The junction had 2 bases not matched to a gene; V was cut back by 2 bases and J by 0 bases. The CDR3 contains 15 residues. This chain's CDR3 is CAISEGQGMNTEAFF. The DNA for the CDR3 is TGTGCCATCAGTGAGGGACAGGGAATGAACACTGAAGCTTTCTTT.

Here the CDR3 reads CASSMGAGETQYF. The DNA of the CDR3 is TGTGCCAGTAGTATGGGGGCTGGAGAGACCCAGTACTTC. The rearrangement joins TRBV19 to TRBJ2-5, with a possible D match to TRBD1 (6 bases). Trimming left V 3 bases short and J 4 bases short, with 9 bases between. The CDR3 is 13 amino acids. In germline, CDR1 is LNHDA, CDR2 SQIVND (reference sequence). Based on the CDR3 plus reference TRBV19 and TRBJ2-5, the full variable domain is DGGITQSPKYLFRKEGQNVTLSCEQNLNHDAMYWYRQDPGQGLRLIYYSQIVNDFQKGDIAEGYSVSREKKESFPLTVTSAQKNPTAFYLCASSMGAGETQYFGPGTRLLVL.

The V and J genes are TRBV7-2 and TRBJ1-5; D not certain. The CDR3 loop spans 16 amino acids. V was pared by 2 bases and J by 5 bases, with 16 bases between. Germline lookup yields CDR1 SGHTA and CDR2 FQGNSA. CDR3 in DNA: TGTGCCAGCAGCTTAAGAGGCTCTGGCTACGATCAGCCCCAGCATTTT. Encoded protein: CASSLRGSGYDQPQHF.

This clone occurred a few times. The J gene is TRBJ1-5, the V gene TRBV28; 8 bases map to TRBD1. This CDR3 comprises 15 residues. V was clipped by 4 bases and J by 4 bases; unmatched bases: 6. Germline CDR1 MDHEN, CDR2 SYDVKM. The CDR3 protein is CASSSGGEGNQPQHF. The DNA of the CDR3 is TGTGCCAGCAGTTCAGGGGGCGAGGGTAATCAGCCCCAGCATTTT.

The V and J genes are TRBV19 and TRBJ2-3, with 8 bases matching TRBD1. The CDR3 has 14 amino acids. Trimming took 5 bases from V and 4 from J; bases not matched to a gene: 5. The germline CDR1 and CDR2 sequences are LNHDA and SQIVND (reference sequence). The CDR3, as DNA: TGTGCCAGTAGTGCCGGACAGGGACCAGATACGCAGTATTTT. Protein: CASSAGQGPDTQYF. The full variable domain, completed using reference TRBV19 and TRBJ2-3, is DGGITQSPKYLFRKEGQNVTLSCEQNLNHDAMYWYRQDPGQGLRLIYYSQIVNDFQKGDIAEGYSVSREKKESFPLTVTSAQKNPTAFYLCASSAGQGPDTQYFGPGTRLTVL.

This clone was detected only once. The genes are TRBV5-4 and TRBJ1-2, with TRBD1 matching over 7 bases. The CDR3 length is 15 residues. Germline CDR1 SGHNT, CDR2 YYREEE (reference sequence). After removal of 5 bases from V and 4 bases from J, the junction contained 11 bases not matched to a gene. The DNA for the CDR3 is TGTGCCAGCAGATTACCCGGGACAGCCTCCTATGGCTACACCTTC. Translation: CASRLPGTASYGYTF.